These 2 T cell receptor beta chains came from one sample sequenced in a study of shared T cell receptors in the human thymus. Using immunoSEQ multiplex PCR, the repertoire was profiled, and TCRdb retains in-frame clones only, with some absent. The sample includes some 640,000 clones, more than 70% of them seen just once. In addition, the sample was reused for a study of human thymus T cells.

The sample comprised thymocytes. The source of these receptors is a boy under two years old with a congenital heart defect.

The rearrangement joins TRBV28 to TRBJ2-2; tentative D call: TRBD1 (5 bases). Germline V gene data show CDR1 as MDHEN and CDR2 as SYDVKM. The V end lost 7 bases, the J end lost 3 bases, and 21 bases lay between the germline ends. CDR3 length: 17 residues. CDR3 sequence reads: CASTPVRGERYTGELFF. The CDR3 nucleotides read TGTGCCAGCACCCCCGTTAGGGGCGAGAGGTACACCGGGGAGCTGTTTTTT.

The chain uses TRBV29-1 and TRBJ1-1; possibly TRBD1 for D (5 bases). V was trimmed by 7 bases and J by 4 bases, leaving 16 bases between them. CDR1 and CDR2 from the germline V gene are SQVTM and ANQGSEA. This CDR3 has 13 amino acids. The CDR3 DNA sequence: TGCAGCGCCGAGGGGAGGGTAGGCACTGAAGCTTTCTTT. This gives the protein CSAEGRVGTEAFF.